The 24 T cell receptor beta chains listed next were all sequenced from one sample in a study of breast tumors, draining lymph nodes, adjacent tissues. TCRdb reanalysed the multiplex PCR reads using MiXCR and keeps one entry per CDR3 protein. The repertoire includes approximately 40,000 distinct CDR3 sequences, 35% to 40% of them detected once, and 11% sits in the top ten. The specimen sequenced was breast tumor tissue. The receptors were gathered from a female donor with breast cancer. Some clones in this sample may be carry-over from other donors' samples.

This clonotype was seen repeatedly, ten times or more. The chain is built from TRBV2 and TRBJ2-1; no firm D call. The V gene's germline CDR1 is SNHLY and CDR2 FYNNEI. The CDR3 sequence is 14 residues long. Trimming removed 3 bases at V and 4 bases at J, with 10 bases between. The CDR3 is CASSERTEYNEQFF. CDR3 bases: TGTGCCAGCAGTGAGAGAACAGAATACAATGAGCAGTTCTTC.

This clonotype was detected only a few times. The chain carries TRBV4-1 and TRBJ2-1; 8 bases fit TRBD1. Germline-derived CDR1 and CDR2 are MGHRA and YSYEKL. After removal of 4 bases from V and 4 bases from J, the junction contained 6 bases not matched to a gene. The CDR3 is made up of 15 amino acids. The CDR3, as DNA: TGCGCCAGCAGCCCCGCAGGGGGCGGATACAATGAGCAGTTCTTC. This codes for CASSPAGGGYNEQFF.

The chain joins TRBV20-1 to TRBJ1-2; perhaps TRBD1 as D (5 bases). The CDR3 runs to 13 residues. V gave up 6 bases and J gave up 2 bases, with 13 bases separating them. Germline V lookup: CDR1 DFQATT, CDR2 SNEGSKA (reference sequence). The CDR3 sequence is CSAGSTANYGYTF. The CDR3 DNA sequence: TGCAGTGCCGGCTCGACAGCGAACTATGGCTACACCTTC.

This clonotype came up many times. The chain links TRBV7-2 to TRBJ2-5; TRBD2 agrees at 10 bases. The ends lost 0 bases at V and 4 bases at J; junction bases unmatched: 2. The germline V gene encodes CDR1 SGHTA and CDR2 FQGNSA. CDR3 length equals 15 residues. The CDR3 DNA follows: TGTGCCAGCAGCTTAGCGTCTAGCGGGAGAGAGACCCAGTACTTC. It encodes CASSLASSGRETQYF.

V and J are TRBV19 and TRBJ2-6; 9 bases line up with TRBD1. Germline assignment: CDR1 LNHDA and CDR2 SQIVND (reference sequence). The CDR3 runs 17 residues. V shed 6 bases, J shed 1 base, and the junction held 7 bases outside the gene matches. CDR3 nucleotide sequence: TGTGCCAGTAGCAACAGGGGGCCCCTGTCTGGGGCCAACGTCCTGACTTTC. It is translated as CASSNRGPLSGANVLTF.

This chain joins TRBV14 and TRBJ1-1; D is unresolved. V lost 3 bases to trimming and J lost 4 bases, with 12 bases between them. The germline gives CDR1 SGHDN, CDR2 FVKESK. The CDR3 covers 14 residues. In DNA form, the CDR3 reads TGTGCCAGCAGCCATATTACGGCCTCCACTGAAGCTTTCTTT. Encoded protein: CASSHITASTEAFF.

As concerns this clonotype: Being one base from a much bigger clone, this may be a read error. The V gene is TRBV9, the J gene TRBJ2-1, with TRBD1 matching over 9 bases. This CDR3 comprises 15 residues. Germline V gene sequence: CDR1 SGDLS, CDR2 YYNGEE. DNA of the CDR3: TGTGCCAGCAGCGCCGGGACAGGGATATACAGTGAGCAGTTCTTC. Protein: CASSAGTGIYSEQFF.

This chain joins TRBV15 and TRBJ2-3; D gene unclear. Germline lookup yields CDR1 LNHNV and CDR2 YYDKDF (reference sequence). CDR3 length: 13 amino acids. Trimming removed 4 bases at V and 8 bases at J, with 13 bases between. This CDR3 is CATSNFVGVTQYF. CDR3 sequence (DNA): TGTGCCACCAGCAATTTTGTGGGCGTTACGCAGTATTTT.

There are many counts of this clonotype. This chain links TRBV7-8 with TRBJ2-7; 11 nucleotides agree with TRBD2. This CDR3 is 16 amino acids long. Germline V gene lookup returns CDR1 SGHVS and CDR2 FQNEAQ. The V gene end was trimmed by 4 bases and the J gene end by 3 bases; junction bases not matched to a gene: 8. The CDR3 DNA reads as TGTGCCAGCAGCTCAAGGGGGACTAGCGGACACTACGAGCAGTACTTC. Protein: CASSSRGTSGHYEQYF. Variable domain in full (rest from reference TRBV7-8 and TRBJ2-7): GAGVSQSPRYKVAKRGQDVALRCDPISGHVSLFWYQQALGQGPEFLTYFQNEAQLDKSGLPSDRFFAERPEGSVSTLKIQRTQQEDSAVYLCASSSRGTSGHYEQYFGPGTRLTVT.

This clonotype was recorded at least ten times. The rearrangement links TRBV20-1 to TRBJ1-5; D is undetermined. Germline V CDR1 and CDR2: DFQATT, SNEGSKA (reference sequence). V dropped 5 bases and J dropped 6 bases, with 11 bases sitting between them. The CDR3 contains 12 residues. The CDR3 sequence is CSASTPSQPQHF. The CDR3 nucleotides read TGCAGTGCTTCCACCCCAAGTCAGCCCCAGCATTTT.

This clonotype was observed many times. The chain joins TRBV20-1 to TRBJ2-7, with 7 bases fitting TRBD2. The CDR3 has 15 residues. The ends lost 0 bases at V and 3 bases at J; junction bases unmatched: 8. Per the germline V gene, CDR1 is DFQATT and CDR2 is SNEGSKA (reference sequence). The CDR3 nucleotides are TGCAGTGCTAGAGATCATCCGGGGGGTGACTACGAGCAGTACTTC. Translation: CSARDHPGGDYEQYF.

This clonotype showed up just a few times. This chain joins TRBV12-3 or TRBV12-4 and TRBJ2-1; the D is unclear. CDR3 length equals 11 residues. The V end was cut by 7 bases, the J end by 8 bases, with 9 bases between. CDR3 loop: CASMVGDEQFF. For the CDR3, the DNA is TGTGCCAGCATGGTCGGCGATGAGCAGTTCTTC.

This clonotype has a count of ten or more. The chain has TRBV4-3 and TRBJ2-3; 8 nucleotides agree with TRBD1. With 1 base clipped from V and 4 bases from J, the junction kept 10 bases outside the gene matches. Germline CDR1 is LGHNA and CDR2 is YSLEER. The CDR3 has 17 residues. The chain's CDR3 is CASSQAGDRMIADTQYF. Here the CDR3 DNA reads TGCGCCAGCAGCCAAGCGGGGGACAGGATGATTGCAGATACGCAGTATTTT.

This clonotype was detected many times. The V gene is TRBV4-2, the J gene TRBJ2-7; D remains ambiguous. CDR1 and CDR2 (germline): LGHNA, YNFKEQ. This CDR3 contains 13 residues. Trimming removed 3 bases at V and 2 bases at J, with 8 bases between. The CDR3 reads CASSQASTYEQYF. In DNA, the CDR3 is TGTGCCAGCAGCCAGGCTAGTACCTACGAGCAGTACTTC.

This clonotype appeared a few times. This clone may be a read error of a much larger clone one base away. The chain recombines TRBV4-2 with TRBJ1-6; TRBD1 aligns across 7 bases. Germline V lookup: CDR1 LGHNA, CDR2 YNFKEQ. The CDR3 covers 16 residues. V was pared by 0 bases and J by 6 bases, with 5 bases of the junction left unmatched. The CDR3 DNA sequence: TGTGCCAGCAGCCAAGAAGGGGCAGGGGGTAATTCACCCCTCCACTTT. Protein: CASSQEGAGGNSPLHF.

To note about this clonotype: This may come from a read error, since a much larger clone is one base off. The V and J genes are TRBV28 and TRBJ2-3, with 11 bases matching TRBD2. V lost 2 bases and J lost 5; bases outside the gene matches: 3. CDR3 length: 15 residues. Germline V gene data show CDR1 as MDHEN and CDR2 as SYDVKM. The CDR3 region is CASSLIAGGGDTQYF. The CDR3 DNA sequence: TGTGCCAGCAGTTTAATAGCGGGAGGGGGAGATACGCAGTATTTT.

This clonotype came up many times. The V and J genes are TRBV15 and TRBJ2-1, with 11 bases matching TRBD2. The germline CDR1 and CDR2 sequences are LNHNV and YYDKDF (reference sequence). Trimming took 0 bases from V and 5 from J; bases not matched to a gene: 6. The CDR3 loop spans 17 amino acids. The CDR3 sequence: CATSRDGELAGDNEQFF. The CDR3 DNA reads as TGTGCCACCAGCAGAGACGGTGAACTAGCGGGGGACAATGAGCAGTTCTTC.

Many counts were recorded for this clonotype. This chain joins TRBV30 and TRBJ2-3; the D gene could be TRBD1 or TRBD2 (5 bases each). In germline, CDR1 is GTSNPN, CDR2 SVGIG (reference sequence). Trimming pared 2 bases from V and 0 bases from J, leaving 9 bases between. There are 14 residues in the CDR3. CDR3 in amino acids: CAWSRGVSTDTQYF. The CDR3 bases are TGTGCCTGGAGTCGAGGGGTAAGCACAGATACGCAGTATTTT.

This chain uses TRBV18 with TRBJ2-1; 7 bases are shared with TRBD2. Germline CDR1 reads KGHSH; CDR2 reads LQKENI. The CDR3 consists of 14 residues. Trimming removed 1 base from V and 8 bases from J; junction bases left unmatched: 5. DNA of the CDR3: TGTGCCAGCTCACCACGGGCCAGCGGGGATGAGCAGTTCTTC. As protein: CASSPRASGDEQFF.

The table lists this clonotype with many counts. The chain couples TRBV7-9 to TRBJ2-5; a possible D gene is TRBD2 (6 bases). V lost 4 bases to trimming and J lost 5 bases, with 20 bases between them. Germline CDR1 and CDR2: SEHNR and FQNEAQ (reference sequence). This CDR3 has 16 residues. CDR3 amino acids: CASSSPTGTPWETQYF. CDR3 sequence (DNA): TGTGCCAGCAGCTCCCCGACCGGGACTCCCTGGGAGACCCAGTACTTC. The variable domain in full, with the rest retrieved from reference TRBV7-9 and TRBJ2-5, is DTGVSQNPRHKITKRGQNVTFRCDPISEHNRLYWYRQTLGQGPEFLTYFQNEAQLEKSRLLSDRFSAERPKGSFSTLEIQRTEQGDSAMYLCASSSPTGTPWETQYFGPGTRLLVL.

The sample holds many counts of this clonotype. The chain is built from TRBV7-2 and TRBJ2-1; D is uncertain. CDR3 length: 13 residues. The V end was cut by 5 bases, the J end by 15 bases, with 20 bases between. The germline V gene has CDR1 SGHTA and CDR2 FQGNSA. For the CDR3, the DNA is TGTGCCAGCAGCCCTAGAGTGGACCAATTTTCGTTCTTC. Protein sequence: CASSPRVDQFSFF.

This clonotype was observed a few times. The chain carries TRBV30 and TRBJ1-2, with TRBD1 as a possible D gene (5 bases). Germline V gene lookup returns CDR1 GTSNPN and CDR2 SVGIG (reference sequence). The CDR3 is 13 amino acids. V was pared by 5 bases and J by 4 bases, with 14 bases between. The CDR3 nucleotides read TGTGCCTGGGGGAGCGGGGGTCGCTATGGCTACACCTTC. Amino acids: CAWGSGGRYGYTF.

This clonotype was seen only a few times. J is TRBJ2-3 and V is TRBV7-6; no firm D call. CDR3 length: 12 amino acids. Germline CDR1 is SGHVS and CDR2 is FNYEAQ. V was clipped by 5 bases and J by 4 bases, with 7 bases between them. Here the CDR3 DNA reads TGTGCCAGCAGCCCGAGACCAGATACGCAGTATTTT. This encodes CASSPRPDTQYF.

This clonotype was seen at least ten times. The V and J genes are TRBV4-1 and TRBJ1-4, with 7 bases fitting TRBD1. CDR1 and CDR2 (germline): MGHRA, YSYEKL. The CDR3 sequence is 15 residues long. V was clipped by 0 bases and J by 4 bases; unmatched bases: 2. The CDR3 region is CASSQEGTVNEKLFF. CDR3 coding DNA: TGCGCCAGCAGCCAAGAGGGGACAGTTAATGAAAAACTGTTTTTT.